A selection of T cell receptor beta chains follows, all from one sample in a study of cytotoxic CD8 clonotypes in ibrutinib-treated CLL. Assay: immunoSEQ multiplex PCR; the TCRdb copy retains only in-frame clones and omits some. Among 140,000 or so clones, 70% to 80% were seen once, and the ten largest hold roughly 13%. Sequencing used PBMCs, obtained after 12 months of ibrutinib treatment. These receptors all stem from a human donor with chronic lymphocytic leukemia. Both conserved end residues are part of each CDR3. The D gene is left open where the match is weak. The listing skips clone size in some rows; elsewhere it reads once, few, many or a size class.

CDR3	DNA	V	J	D	size
CASSPLRADVNYGYTF	TGCGCCAGCAGCCCCTTAAGGGCAGATGTCAACTATGGCTACACCTTC	TRBV4-1	TRBJ1-2	.	.
CASSGLGQGGEKLFF	TGTGCCAGCAGCGGATTGGGACAGGGGGGAGAAAAACTGTTTTTT	TRBV7-9	TRBJ1-4	TRBD1	.
CASSYADRKATNEKLFF	TGTGCCAGCAGTTACGCTGACAGGAAGGCAACTAATGAAAAACTGTTTTTT	TRBV6-7	TRBJ1-4	.	.
CASSSGHNYGYTF	TGTGCCAGCAGTTCGGGACATAACTATGGCTACACCTTC	TRBV27	TRBJ1-2	.	.
CASTKRGAETQYF	TGTGCCAGCACTAAGCGGGGGGCCGAGACCCAGTACTTC	TRBV6-1	TRBJ2-5	TRBD2	once
CASSYRLAGGPDLWYEQYF	TGTGCCAGCAGCTACAGACTAGCGGGAGGTCCCGATTTATGGTACGAGCAGTACTTC	TRBV5-4	TRBJ2-7	TRBD2	once
CASSLAGGPGNEQFF	TGTGCCAGCAGCTTAGCGGGAGGGCCTGGGAATGAGCAGTTCTTC	TRBV7-8	TRBJ2-1	TRBD2	.
CASSLLKGTSGSSLYEQYF	TGCGCCAGCAGCTTGCTAAAGGGGACTAGCGGGAGTTCTTTATACGAGCAGTACTTC	TRBV5-1	TRBJ2-7	TRBD2	.
CASSLQATGANVLTF	TGTGCCAGCTCACTACAGGCTACTGGGGCCAACGTCCTGACTTTC	TRBV18	TRBJ2-6	.	few
CASSKLSGSGEQFF	TGTGCCAGCAGTAAGCTTAGCGGGAGTGGTGAGCAGTTCTTC	TRBV6-6	TRBJ2-1	TRBD2	.
CASSPGLAGSLSTDTQYF	TGTGCCAGCAGCCCCGGACTAGCGGGATCCCTTTCCACAGATACGCAGTATTTT	TRBV14	TRBJ2-3	TRBD2	.
CAWARDRVYSGNTIYF	TGTGCCTGGGCCCGGGACAGGGTATACTCGGGAAACACCATATATTTT	TRBV30	TRBJ1-3	TRBD1	.
CASSRDSGRTYEQYF	TGTGCCAGCAGCCGGGATAGCGGGAGAACCTACGAGCAGTACTTC	TRBV5-4	TRBJ2-7	TRBD2	.
CASSLGGRGYTF	TGTGCCAGCAGCTTAGGGGGACGGGGCTACACCTTC	TRBV7-9	TRBJ1-2	.	.
CASSELMWPGSGNTIYF	TGCGCCAGCAGTGAGTTAATGTGGCCGGGTTCTGGAAACACCATATATTTT	TRBV10-2	TRBJ1-3	.	.
CAWSVGGGGWQYF	TGTGCCTGGAGTGTGGGGGGCGGAGGATGGCAGTACTTC	TRBV30	TRBJ2-7	.	.
CASSLEASGSYNEQFF	TGTGCCAGCAGCTTGGAGGCTAGCGGGAGTTACAATGAGCAGTTCTTC	TRBV5-4	TRBJ2-1	TRBD2	few
CASSHPERGDTQYF	TGTGCCAGCAGCCATCCAGAGCGGGGGGATACGCAGTATTTT	TRBV9	TRBJ2-3	TRBD2	once
CASSIAKNRYEQYF	TGTGCCAGTAGTATAGCCAAGAATCGCTACGAGCAGTACTTC	TRBV19	TRBJ2-7	.	.
CASSLGRASGRTYEQYF	TGTGCCAGCAGTTTGGGTAGGGCTAGCGGGAGAACGTACGAGCAGTACTTC	TRBV27	TRBJ2-7	TRBD2	.
CATNRGREPSEAFF	TGTGCCACGAACCGGGGGCGGGAACCTTCCGAAGCTTTCTTT	TRBV6-5	TRBJ1-1	.	.
CASSQGNIDEQFF	TGCGCCAGCAGCCAAGGAAATATTGATGAGCAGTTCTTC	TRBV4-1	TRBJ2-1	.	.
CASSNSGNTIYF	TGTGCCAGCAGCAACAGTGGAAACACCATATATTTT	TRBV7-9	TRBJ1-3	.	.
CASSQDGGFFGYTF	TGCGCCAGCAGCCAAGATGGGGGGTTCTTTGGCTACACCTTC	TRBV4-1	TRBJ1-2	.	many
CASSPPWAGAGNTIYF	TGTGCCAGCAGTCCGCCCTGGGCAGGGGCTGGAAACACCATATATTTT	TRBV28	TRBJ1-3	.	.
CASSLVLQGWGTDTQYF	TGTGCCAGCAGCTTAGTCCTCCAGGGGTGGGGCACAGATACGCAGTATTTT	TRBV7-9	TRBJ2-3	.	.
CASGTDNEKLFF	TGTGCCTCCGGGACAGATAATGAAAAACTGTTTTTT	TRBV2	TRBJ1-4	TRBD1	.
CASSLASSSPNEQFF	TGTGCCAGCAGCTTAGCCTCCTCCAGCCCAAATGAGCAGTTCTTC	TRBV7-2	TRBJ2-1	.	once
CASRDSSDEQYF	TGTGCCAGCCGGGACTCCTCGGACGAGCAGTACTTC	TRBV11-2	TRBJ2-7	.	.
CSTTGTDYGYTF	TGCAGCACCACCGGGACAGACTATGGCTACACCTTC	TRBV29-1	TRBJ1-2	TRBD1	.
CASSEYTSGRNEQFF	TGTGCCAGCAGTGAATACACTAGCGGGAGGAATGAGCAGTTCTTC	TRBV25-1	TRBJ2-1	TRBD2	.
CASSPGTAVQETQYF	TGTGCCAGCAGCCCAGGTACGGCGGTCCAAGAGACCCAGTACTTC	TRBV7-9	TRBJ2-5	.	few
CASSWGTGGPHEQYF	TGTGCCAGCAGTTGGGGGACAGGGGGGCCCCACGAGCAGTACTTC	TRBV6-5	TRBJ2-7	TRBD1	.
CSVEGEADTQYF	TGCAGCGTTGAAGGGGAGGCAGATACGCAGTATTTT	TRBV29-1	TRBJ2-3	.	.
CASSGAVRQSSYEQYF	TGCGCCAGCAGCGGGGCGGTTCGTCAGAGCTCCTACGAGCAGTACTTC	TRBV4-1	TRBJ2-7	.	.
CASSYVGGMNEKLFF	TGTGCCAGCAGTTATGTAGGGGGCATGAATGAAAAACTGTTTTTT	TRBV6-5	TRBJ1-4	TRBD1	.
CASSLDPQGTHTGELFF	TGTGCCAGCAGCTTAGACCCTCAGGGAACACACACCGGGGAGCTGTTTTTT	TRBV7-6	TRBJ2-2	.	once
CASSLTSSSYNEQFF	TGTGCCAGCAGCTTAACTTCAAGCTCCTACAATGAGCAGTTCTTC	TRBV5-4	TRBJ2-1	.	.
CASFLRGLGVFHEQYF	TGTGCCAGCTTCCTAAGGGGACTGGGAGTCTTTCACGAGCAGTACTTC	TRBV2	TRBJ2-7	.	.
CASSSGQRNQPQHF	TGTGCCAGCAGCTCGGGACAGCGCAATCAGCCCCAGCATTTT	TRBV7-9	TRBJ1-5	TRBD1	few